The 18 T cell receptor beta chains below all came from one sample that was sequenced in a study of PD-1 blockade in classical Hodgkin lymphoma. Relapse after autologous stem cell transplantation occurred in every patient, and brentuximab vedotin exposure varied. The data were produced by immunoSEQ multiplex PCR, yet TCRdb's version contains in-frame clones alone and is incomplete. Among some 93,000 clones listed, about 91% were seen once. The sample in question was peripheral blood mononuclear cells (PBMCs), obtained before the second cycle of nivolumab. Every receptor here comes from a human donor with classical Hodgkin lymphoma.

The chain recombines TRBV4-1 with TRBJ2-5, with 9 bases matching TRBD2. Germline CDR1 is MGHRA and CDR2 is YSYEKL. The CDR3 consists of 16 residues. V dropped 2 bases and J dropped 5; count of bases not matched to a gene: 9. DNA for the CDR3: TGCGCCAGCAGCCAAAGCCAAGCGGGAGGTCGGGAGACCCAGTACTTC. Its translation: CASSQSQAGGRETQYF.

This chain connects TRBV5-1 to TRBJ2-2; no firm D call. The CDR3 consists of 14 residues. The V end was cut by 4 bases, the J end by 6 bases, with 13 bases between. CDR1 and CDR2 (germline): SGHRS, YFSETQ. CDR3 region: CASSVYFVAGELFF. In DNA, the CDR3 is TGCGCCAGCAGCGTTTATTTTGTGGCCGGGGAGCTGTTTTTT.

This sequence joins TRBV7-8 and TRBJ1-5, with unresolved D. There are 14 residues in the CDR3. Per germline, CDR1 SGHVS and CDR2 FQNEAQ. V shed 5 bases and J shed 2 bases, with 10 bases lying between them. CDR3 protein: CASSPRDRNQPQHF. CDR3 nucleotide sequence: TGTGCCAGCAGCCCCCGGGATCGCAATCAGCCCCAGCATTTT.

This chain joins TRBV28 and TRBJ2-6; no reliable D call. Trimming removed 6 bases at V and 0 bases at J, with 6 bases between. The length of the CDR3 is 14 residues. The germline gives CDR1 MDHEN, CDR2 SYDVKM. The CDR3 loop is CASSLSSGANVLTF. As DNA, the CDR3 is TGTGCCAGCAGCCTCTCCTCTGGGGCCAACGTCCTGACTTTC.

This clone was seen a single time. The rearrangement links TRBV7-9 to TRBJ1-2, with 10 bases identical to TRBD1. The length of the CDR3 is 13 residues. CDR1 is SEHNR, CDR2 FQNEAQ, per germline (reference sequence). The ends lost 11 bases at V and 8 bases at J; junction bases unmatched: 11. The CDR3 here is CAGQTGGGLGYTF. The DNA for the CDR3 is TGTGCCGGACAGACAGGGGGCGGCTTGGGCTACACCTTC. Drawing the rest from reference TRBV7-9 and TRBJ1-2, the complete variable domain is DTGVSQNPRHKITKRGQNVTFRCDPISEHNRLYWYRQTLGQGPEFLTYFQNEAQLEKSRLLSDRFSAERPKGSFSTLEIQRTEQGDSAMYLCAGQTGGGLGYTFGSGTRLTVV.

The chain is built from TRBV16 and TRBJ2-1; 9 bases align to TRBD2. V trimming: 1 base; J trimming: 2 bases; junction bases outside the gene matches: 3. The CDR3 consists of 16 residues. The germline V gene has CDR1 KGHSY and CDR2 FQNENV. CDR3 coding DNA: TGTGCCAGCAGCCAATTAGTAGCGGGAGCCTACAATGAGCAGTTCTTC. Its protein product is CASSQLVAGAYNEQFF.

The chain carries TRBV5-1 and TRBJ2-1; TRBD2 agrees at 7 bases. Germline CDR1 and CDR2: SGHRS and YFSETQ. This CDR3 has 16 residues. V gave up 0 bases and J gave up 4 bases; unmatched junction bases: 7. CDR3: CASSLDAGVGYNEQFF. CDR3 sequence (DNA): TGCGCCAGCAGCTTGGACGCGGGAGTAGGGTACAATGAGCAGTTCTTC.

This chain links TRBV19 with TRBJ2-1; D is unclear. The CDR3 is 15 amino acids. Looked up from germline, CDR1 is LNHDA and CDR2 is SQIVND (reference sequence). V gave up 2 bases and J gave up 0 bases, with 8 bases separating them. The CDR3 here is CASSIWLSSYNEQFF. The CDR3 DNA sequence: TGTGCCAGTAGTATATGGCTTAGCTCCTACAATGAGCAGTTCTTC.

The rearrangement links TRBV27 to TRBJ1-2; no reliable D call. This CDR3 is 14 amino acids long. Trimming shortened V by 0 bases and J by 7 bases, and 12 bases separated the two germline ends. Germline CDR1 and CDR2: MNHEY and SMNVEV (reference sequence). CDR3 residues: CASSLSFQGFGYTF. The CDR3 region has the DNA TGTGCCAGCAGTTTATCGTTCCAAGGGTTTGGCTACACCTTC.

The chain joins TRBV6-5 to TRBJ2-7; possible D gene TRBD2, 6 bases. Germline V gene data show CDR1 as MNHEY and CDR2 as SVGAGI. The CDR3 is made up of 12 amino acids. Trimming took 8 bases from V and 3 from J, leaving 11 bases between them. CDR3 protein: CASAGRNYEQYF. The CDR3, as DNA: TGTGCCAGCGCAGGGAGGAACTACGAGCAGTACTTC.

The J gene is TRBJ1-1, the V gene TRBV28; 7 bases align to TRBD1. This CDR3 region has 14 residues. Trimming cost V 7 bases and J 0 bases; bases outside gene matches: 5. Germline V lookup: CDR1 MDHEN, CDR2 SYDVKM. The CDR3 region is CASIGQVMNTEAFF. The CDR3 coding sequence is TGTGCCAGCATCGGACAGGTGATGAACACTGAAGCTTTCTTT. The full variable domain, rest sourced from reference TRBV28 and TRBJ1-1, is DVKVTQSSRYLVKRTGEKVFLECVQDMDHENMFWYRQDPGLGLRLIYFSYDVKMKEKGDIPEGYSVSREKKERFSLILESASTNQTSMYLCASIGQVMNTEAFFGQGTRLTVV.

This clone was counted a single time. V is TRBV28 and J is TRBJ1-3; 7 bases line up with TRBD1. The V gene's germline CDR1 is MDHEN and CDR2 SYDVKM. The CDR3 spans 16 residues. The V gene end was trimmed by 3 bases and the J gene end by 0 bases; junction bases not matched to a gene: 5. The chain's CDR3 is CASSLDRRYSGNTIYF. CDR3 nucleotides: TGTGCCAGCAGTTTGGACAGGAGGTACTCTGGAAACACCATATATTTT.

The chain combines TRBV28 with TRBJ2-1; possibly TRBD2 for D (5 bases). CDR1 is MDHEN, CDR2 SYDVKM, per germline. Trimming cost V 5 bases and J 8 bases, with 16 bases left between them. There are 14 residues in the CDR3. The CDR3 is CASSPWDISDEQFF. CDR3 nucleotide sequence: TGTGCCAGCAGTCCTTGGGATATTAGCGATGAGCAGTTCTTC.

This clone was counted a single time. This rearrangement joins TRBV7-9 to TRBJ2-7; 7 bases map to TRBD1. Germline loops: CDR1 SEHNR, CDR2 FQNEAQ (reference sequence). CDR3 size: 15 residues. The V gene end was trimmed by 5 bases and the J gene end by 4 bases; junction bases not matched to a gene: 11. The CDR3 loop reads CASSPGTASWYEQYF. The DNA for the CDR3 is TGTGCCAGCAGCCCGGGGACAGCCTCTTGGTACGAGCAGTACTTC.

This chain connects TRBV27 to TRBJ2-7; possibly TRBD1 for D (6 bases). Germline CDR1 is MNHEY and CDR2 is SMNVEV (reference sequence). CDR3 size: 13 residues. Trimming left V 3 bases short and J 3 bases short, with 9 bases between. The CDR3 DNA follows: TGTGCCAGCAGTTTTAGAGGGGGCTACGAGCAGTACTTC. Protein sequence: CASSFRGGYEQYF.

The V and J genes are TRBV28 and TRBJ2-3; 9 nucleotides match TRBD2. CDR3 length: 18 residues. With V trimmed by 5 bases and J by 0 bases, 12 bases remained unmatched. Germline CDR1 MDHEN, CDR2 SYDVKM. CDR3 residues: CASSPPPFAGGSTDTQYF. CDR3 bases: TGTGCCAGCAGTCCTCCACCCTTTGCGGGAGGGAGCACAGATACGCAGTATTTT.

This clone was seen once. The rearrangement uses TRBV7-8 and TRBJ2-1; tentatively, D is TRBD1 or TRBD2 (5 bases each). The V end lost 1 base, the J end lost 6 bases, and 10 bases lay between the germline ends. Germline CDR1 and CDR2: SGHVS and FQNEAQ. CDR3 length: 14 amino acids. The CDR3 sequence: CASSLGGPANEQFF. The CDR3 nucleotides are TGTGCCAGCAGCTTAGGGGGACCCGCCAATGAGCAGTTCTTC.

The chain's CDR3 is CASRSSGASGNTIYF. The CDR3 DNA follows: TGCGCCAGCCGTTCTTCTGGGGCCTCTGGAAACACCATATATTTT. The chain is built from TRBV5-1 and TRBJ1-3; D may be TRBD1 (5 bases). CDR3 length: 15 amino acids. Trimming removed 7 bases from V and 0 bases from J, with 14 bases in between. Germline assignment: CDR1 SGHRS and CDR2 YFSETQ.